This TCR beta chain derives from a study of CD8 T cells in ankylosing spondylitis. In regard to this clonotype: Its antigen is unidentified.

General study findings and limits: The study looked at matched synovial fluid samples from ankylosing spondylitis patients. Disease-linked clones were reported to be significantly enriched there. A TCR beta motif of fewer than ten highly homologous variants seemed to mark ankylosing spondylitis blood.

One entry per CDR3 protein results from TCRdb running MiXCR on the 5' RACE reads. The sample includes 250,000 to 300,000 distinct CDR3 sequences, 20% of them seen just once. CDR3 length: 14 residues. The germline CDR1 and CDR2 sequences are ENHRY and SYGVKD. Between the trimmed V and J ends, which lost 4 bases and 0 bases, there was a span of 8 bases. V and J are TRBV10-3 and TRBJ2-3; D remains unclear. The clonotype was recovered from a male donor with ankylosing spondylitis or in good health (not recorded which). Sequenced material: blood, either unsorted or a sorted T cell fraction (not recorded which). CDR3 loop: CAISALLSTDTQYF. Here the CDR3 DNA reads TGTGCCATCAGTGCGCTCCTTAGCACAGATACGCAGTATTTT.